These 21 T cell receptor beta chains were sequenced from one sample in a study of shared clonotypes between healthy human individuals (dated by TCRdb to 2020 to 2022). Libraries were constructed by the immunoSEQ multiplex PCR assay. Not all clones reach the TCRdb copy of this immuneACCESS table, which keeps in-frame sequences only. Checked studies attribute under half of the gap to unresolved V genes and leave the rest unexplained. This sample lists some 550,000 clones; roughly 97% were detected once. The ten largest clones take up less than 0.065% of the sample. Sequencing was carried out using naive CD4+ T cells sorted from blood. Per the publication, the cell subset or site label means: CD45RA+ positively selected. Receptor source: a woman in her 30s in good health.

This rearrangement joins TRBV6-1 to TRBJ1-1; no reliable D call. The CDR3 is made up of 16 amino acids. CDR1 is MNHNS and CDR2 is SASEGT in the germline V gene. Trimming cost V 0 bases and J 1 base, with 12 bases left between them. The CDR3 region is CASSEALQTENTEAFF. The CDR3 DNA is TGTGCCAGCAGTGAAGCGCTTCAAACAGAGAACACTGAAGCTTTCTTT.

The chain combines TRBV5-1 with TRBJ2-2, with a weak D call TRBD1 (6 bases). The V end was cut by 4 bases, the J end by 0 bases, with 13 bases between. Germline CDR1 and CDR2: SGHRS and YFSETQ. CDR3 length: 16 residues. This CDR3 reads CASSPRTATNTGELFF. CDR3 coding DNA: TGCGCCAGCAGCCCGCGGACAGCAACGAACACCGGGGAGCTGTTTTTT. Full variable domain (missing parts from reference TRBV5-1 and TRBJ2-2): KAGVTQTPRYLIKTRGQQVTLSCSPISGHRSVSWYQQTPGQGLQFLFEYFSETQRNKGNFPGRFSGRQFSNSRSEMNVSTLELGDSALYLCASSPRTATNTGELFFGEGSRLTVL.

This clone was observed a handful of times. The same CDR3 arises from other DNA sequences in this sample as well. V usage is TRBV7-9 and J usage is TRBJ1-1; maybe TRBD1 (5 bases). Germline CDR1 SEHNR, CDR2 FQNEAQ (reference sequence). The V end was cut by 5 bases, the J end by 2 bases, with 9 bases between. The CDR3 consists of 13 residues. This CDR3 is CASSLQGNTEAFF. The CDR3 DNA is TGTGCCAGCAGCCTTCAGGGTAACACTGAAGCTTTCTTT.

This clone was recorded only once. The CDR3 loop reads CAGGTGGRLIDEQFF. The CDR3 DNA is TGTGCCGGAGGGACAGGGGGCCGTTTGATCGATGAGCAGTTCTTC. V is TRBV30 and J is TRBJ2-1, with 12 bases aligning to TRBD1. CDR3 length equals 15 residues. The germline CDR1 and CDR2 sequences are GTSNPN and SVGIG (reference sequence). Trimming removed 8 bases from V and 8 bases from J; junction bases left unmatched: 13.

The V call is TRBV7-2, the J call TRBJ1-5; TRBD1 is a possible D gene (5 bases). Trimming removed 5 bases at V and 3 bases at J, with 14 bases between. The germline CDR1 and CDR2 sequences are SGHTA and FQGNSA. This CDR3 contains 15 residues. The CDR3 DNA is TGTGCCAGCAGCCCCGTGGGGGTAATCAATCAGCCCCAGCATTTT. This translates into CASSPVGVINQPQHF.

This chain links TRBV28 with TRBJ2-7; a weak D match, TRBD2 (7 bases). Germline V lookup: CDR1 MDHEN, CDR2 SYDVKM. This CDR3 is 14 amino acids long. Deletions cut 6 bases from V and 2 bases from J, with 14 bases between. The CDR3 DNA follows: TGTGCCAGCAGGGGAGGGGGTTTCGCCTACGAGCAGTACTTC. Its protein is CASRGGGFAYEQYF.

The chain carries TRBV5-1 and TRBJ1-4; perhaps TRBD1 as D (6 bases). V was pared by 2 bases and J by 0 bases, with 8 bases between. Germline assignment: CDR1 SGHRS and CDR2 YFSETQ. The length of the CDR3 is 15 residues. CDR3 bases: TGCGCCAGCAGCTTTTCAGGGGCAACTAATGAAAAACTGTTTTTT. It is translated as CASSFSGATNEKLFF.

V and J are TRBV10-2 and TRBJ2-7; either TRBD1 or TRBD2 may fit D (6 bases each). V lost 4 bases to trimming and J lost 2 bases, with 15 bases between them. CDR3 length equals 15 residues. Germline V gene sequence: CDR1 WSHSY, CDR2 SAAADI. CDR3 protein: CASSGKGGITYEQYF. The CDR3 coding sequence is TGCGCCAGCAGTGGTAAGGGGGGAATTACCTACGAGCAGTACTTC.

This clone has only one observation. The chain couples TRBV19 to TRBJ2-2; D call uncertain. V lost 1 base and J lost 2, with 8 bases in between. The CDR3 runs to 15 residues. Per germline, CDR1 LNHDA and CDR2 SQIVND (reference sequence). CDR3 protein: CASSIVQINTGELFF. The CDR3 coding sequence is TGTGCCAGTAGTATAGTACAGATTAACACCGGGGAGCTGTTTTTT.

The chain uses TRBV27 and TRBJ1-3; 8 bases match TRBD1. This CDR3 has 15 residues. V trimming: 4 bases; J trimming: 4 bases; junction bases outside the gene matches: 6. CDR1 and CDR2 (germline): MNHEY, SMNVEV (reference sequence). CDR3 in amino acids: CASSSGQGTGNTIYF. CDR3 DNA: TGTGCCAGCAGTTCCGGACAGGGAACGGGAAACACCATATATTTT.

The V call is TRBV19, the J call TRBJ2-4; TRBD1 aligns across 8 bases. The V segment lost 5 bases and the J segment 1 base; nucleotides outside the gene matches: 10. Germline V lookup: CDR1 LNHDA, CDR2 SQIVND (reference sequence). The CDR3 totals 17 residues. This CDR3 reads CASSPSDRVEAKNIQYF. The CDR3 nucleotides are TGTGCCAGTAGTCCCTCGGACAGGGTGGAGGCCAAAAACATTCAGTACTTC.

The V call is TRBV5-1, the J call TRBJ2-3; no definite D call. This CDR3 comprises 13 residues. Trimming took off 4 bases at V and 6 bases at J, with 12 bases between the two ends. Germline V gives CDR1 SGHRS, CDR2 YFSETQ. Here the CDR3 DNA reads TGCGCCAGCAGCCTCCAGATTACGGATACGCAGTATTTT. It yields the protein CASSLQITDTQYF.

This clone was detected once. The CDR3 nucleotides read TGTGCCAGCGTTGGGTTTGGAAACACCATATATTTT. This encodes CASVGFGNTIYF. V gene TRBV6-5 combines with J gene TRBJ1-3; D remains ambiguous. This CDR3 comprises 12 residues. The germline V gene encodes CDR1 MNHEY and CDR2 SVGAGI. The V end was cut by 8 bases, the J end by 3 bases, with 8 bases between.

The V and J genes are TRBV2 and TRBJ2-1; D is unclear. The V gene's germline CDR1 is SNHLY and CDR2 FYNNEI. The CDR3 contains 15 residues. The V end lost 4 bases, the J end lost 0 bases, and 10 bases lay between the germline ends. The CDR3 nucleotides read TGTGCCAGCAGTGGAGATGCTCCCTCCTACAATGAGCAGTTCTTC. Encoded protein: CASSGDAPSYNEQFF.

This clone occurred once. The chain employs TRBV2 and TRBJ1-2; D possibly corresponds to TRBD1 (6 bases). This CDR3 has 13 amino acids. The V end was cut by 6 bases, the J end by 4 bases, with 12 bases between. Germline V CDR1 and CDR2: SNHLY, FYNNEI. CDR3 sequence: CASRYREAYGYTF. DNA of the CDR3: TGTGCCAGCAGGTACAGGGAGGCCTATGGCTACACCTTC.

This clone was picked up a small number of times. The genes are TRBV6-5 and TRBJ1-5, with D perhaps matching TRBD1 (5 bases). Germline CDR1 MNHEY, CDR2 SVGAGI. Trimming left V 0 bases short and J 2 bases short, with 8 bases between. The CDR3 has 15 amino acids. The CDR3 sequence is CASSYSGTGNQPQHF. The CDR3 DNA reads TGTGCCAGCAGTTACTCCGGGACGGGCAATCAGCCCCAGCATTTT.

CDR3 sequence: CASSPGLVADNEQFF. CDR3 coding DNA: TGTGCCAGCTCACCAGGACTAGTAGCGGACAATGAGCAGTTCTTC. V and J are TRBV18 and TRBJ2-1; 7 bases are shared with TRBD2. The V gene's germline CDR1 is KGHSH and CDR2 LQKENI. J was trimmed by 5 bases and V by 2 bases; bases with no gene match: 6. The CDR3 contains 15 residues.

The chain combines TRBV14 with TRBJ2-1, with 12 bases matching TRBD2. This CDR3 region has 15 residues. Germline V CDR1 and CDR2: SGHDN, FVKESK. J gave up 10 bases and V 1 base, and 5 bases lay outside the gene matches. This CDR3 reads CASSQGLAGVGEQFF. DNA for the CDR3: TGTGCCAGCAGCCAAGGACTAGCGGGAGTGGGAGAGCAGTTCTTC.

The rearrangement uses TRBV7-9 and TRBJ2-3; maybe TRBD2 (5 bases). Trimming stripped 5 bases from V and 3 bases from J, with 21 bases between. This CDR3 region has 17 residues. The germline V gene has CDR1 SEHNR and CDR2 FQNEAQ (reference sequence). The chain's CDR3 is CASSGIPGGVWTDTQYF. The CDR3 DNA sequence: TGTGCCAGCAGCGGTATTCCCGGAGGAGTCTGGACAGATACGCAGTATTTT. Drawing the rest from reference TRBV7-9 and TRBJ2-3, the complete variable domain is DTGVSQNPRHKITKRGQNVTFRCDPISEHNRLYWYRQTLGQGPEFLTYFQNEAQLEKSRLLSDRFSAERPKGSFSTLEIQRTEQGDSAMYLCASSGIPGGVWTDTQYFGPGTRLTVL.

This clone appeared once. The genes are TRBV19 and TRBJ1-2, with 10 bases matching TRBD1. CDR1 LNHDA and CDR2 SQIVND come from the germline V gene (reference sequence). V shed 9 bases, J shed 0 bases, and the junction held 7 bases outside the gene matches. The CDR3 contains 15 residues. The DNA of the CDR3 is TGTGCCAGCCGGGACAGGGGACTTTCTAACTATGGCTACACCTTC. The encoded protein is CASRDRGLSNYGYTF.

This chain uses TRBV11-2 with TRBJ2-7, with D maybe TRBD1 (5 bases). V dropped 4 bases and J dropped 2 bases, with 9 bases sitting between them. This CDR3 spans 13 amino acids. Germline-derived CDR1 and CDR2 are SGHAT and FQNNGV. The CDR3 region has the DNA TGTGCCAGCAGCTCAGGGATTACCTACGAGCAGTACTTC. Translating it yields CASSSGITYEQYF. The full variable domain, with the rest looked up from reference TRBV11-2 and TRBJ2-7, is EAGVAQSPRYKIIEKRQSVAFWCNPISGHATLYWYQQILGQGPKLLIQFQNNGVVDDSQLPKDRFSAERLKGVDSTLKIQPAKLEDSAVYLCASSSGITYEQYFGPGTRLTVT.